What follows are 29 T cell receptor beta chains derived from one specimen sequenced in a study of cytotoxic CD8 clonotypes in ibrutinib-treated CLL. This table comes from immunoSEQ multiplex PCR, and its TCRdb copy is limited to in-frame clones, with some not included. The profile covers approximately 70,000 clones, with around 84% appearing a single time and around 7.7% taken by the ten largest. The specimen was PBMCs, collected at disease progression, from a patient treated with ibrutinib. Receptor source: a human donor with chronic lymphocytic leukemia.

The CDR3 DNA follows: TGTGCCAGCAGCGGAAGACTGAACACTGAAGCTTTCTTT. This codes for CASSGRLNTEAFF. This sequence joins TRBV7-9 and TRBJ1-1, with D hard to call. The length of the CDR3 is 13 residues. Germline V gene sequence: CDR1 SEHNR, CDR2 FQNEAQ (reference sequence). Trimming left V 5 bases short and J 0 bases short, with 7 bases between. Supplemented by reference TRBV7-9 and TRBJ1-1, the full variable domain reads DTGVSQNPRHKITKRGQNVTFRCDPISEHNRLYWYRQTLGQGPEFLTYFQNEAQLEKSRLLSDRFSAERPKGSFSTLEIQRTEQGDSAMYLCASSGRLNTEAFFGQGTRLTVV.

The chain recombines TRBV28 with TRBJ1-1; weak D call: TRBD1 (5 bases). The CDR3 totals 14 residues. Trimming stripped 3 bases from V and 2 bases from J, with 10 bases between. Germline loops: CDR1 MDHEN, CDR2 SYDVKM. The CDR3 protein is CASSLPDSNTEAFF. Written as DNA, the CDR3 is TGTGCCAGCAGTTTGCCAGACAGCAACACTGAAGCTTTCTTT. Variable domain in full (rest from reference TRBV28 and TRBJ1-1): DVKVTQSSRYLVKRTGEKVFLECVQDMDHENMFWYRQDPGLGLRLIYFSYDVKMKEKGDIPEGYSVSREKKERFSLILESASTNQTSMYLCASSLPDSNTEAFFGQGTRLTVV.

The J gene is TRBJ2-7, the V gene TRBV6-5, with D uncertain. This CDR3 has 11 amino acids. The V end lost 7 bases, the J end lost 4 bases, and 8 bases lay between the germline ends. CDR1 MNHEY and CDR2 SVGAGI come from the germline V gene. CDR3 nucleotide sequence: TGTGCCAGCACCGACTTTTACGAGCAGTACTTC. It specifies CASTDFYEQYF.

The gene calls are TRBV2 and TRBJ2-7; D is possibly TRBD1 (5 bases). CDR1 is SNHLY and CDR2 is FYNNEI in the germline V gene. This CDR3 region has 15 residues. V lost 5 bases and J lost 2, with 16 bases in between. The CDR3 DNA reads TGTGCCAGCAGTTTCGGACAAGTCAGGGCCTACGAGCAGTACTTC. Protein product: CASSFGQVRAYEQYF.

The chain recombines TRBV5-1 with TRBJ1-1, with no clear D. Germline V CDR1 and CDR2: SGHRS, YFSETQ. Trimming pared 5 bases from V and 1 base from J, leaving 9 bases between. The CDR3 is made up of 13 amino acids. CDR3 DNA sequence: TGCGCCAGCAGACCCGGATCGAACACTGAAGCTTTCTTT. This codes for CASRPGSNTEAFF.

J is TRBJ2-5 and V is TRBV5-6; the D gene is possibly TRBD1 (6 bases). Trimming shortened V by 4 bases and J by 3 bases, and 13 bases separated the two germline ends. The CDR3 runs to 14 residues. Germline V gene data show CDR1 as SGHDT and CDR2 as YYEEEE. DNA of the CDR3: TGTGCCAGCAGCACCGGACAGAGAGAAGAGACCCAGTACTTC. It encodes CASSTGQREETQYF.

The chain uses TRBV19 and TRBJ1-5; no clear D gene. Germline assignment: CDR1 LNHDA and CDR2 SQIVND (reference sequence). Deletions cut 3 bases from V and 8 bases from J, with 5 bases between. The CDR3 covers 11 residues. The chain's CDR3 is CASSIGKPQHF. The DNA of the CDR3 is TGTGCCAGTAGTATCGGTAAGCCCCAGCATTTT.

This clone was picked up many times. This sample also contains other DNA sequences that code for the same CDR3. The chain recombines TRBV19 with TRBJ1-3, with TRBD1 as a possible D gene (5 bases). The CDR3 is 15 residues long. The V end was cut by 3 bases, the J end by 0 bases, with 9 bases between. The germline CDR1 and CDR2 sequences are LNHDA and SQIVND (reference sequence). CDR3 amino acids: CASSIGASSGNTIYF. CDR3 nucleotide sequence: TGTGCCAGTAGTATTGGGGCCTCCTCTGGAAACACCATATATTTT.

The rearrangement links TRBV19 to TRBJ1-2; D unclear. Germline values: CDR1 LNHDA, CDR2 SQIVND (reference sequence). V lost 0 bases and J 2 bases, leaving 10 bases between the germline ends. The CDR3 consists of 15 residues. The CDR3 here is CASSIERQRNYGYTF. The CDR3, as DNA: TGTGCCAGTAGTATAGAACGGCAGAGGAACTATGGCTACACCTTC.

The chain couples TRBV10-2 to TRBJ2-7, with D possibly being TRBD2 (6 bases). Germline V CDR1 and CDR2: WSHSY, SAAADI. The V gene lost 7 bases and the J gene lost 3 bases, with 19 bases spanning the gap. This CDR3 contains 15 residues. Here the CDR3 reads CASKPGASAYYEQYF. The CDR3 nucleotides read TGCGCCAGCAAACCCGGGGCTAGCGCATACTACGAGCAGTACTTC.

V gene TRBV6-6 combines with J gene TRBJ1-4; TRBD1 agrees at 8 bases. The length of the CDR3 is 14 residues. V was clipped by 2 bases and J by 7 bases; unmatched bases: 3. The germline CDR1 and CDR2 sequences are MNHNY and SVGAGI (reference sequence). The chain's CDR3 is CASSYGQGGEKLFF. DNA of the CDR3: TGTGCCAGCAGTTACGGACAGGGTGGTGAAAAACTGTTTTTT.

In its sample, this clone ranks as medium-sized. This chain links TRBV7-3 with TRBJ2-5; D might be TRBD2 (6 bases). Germline loops: CDR1 SGHTA, CDR2 FQGTGA. This CDR3 spans 14 amino acids. V was clipped by 5 bases and J by 2 bases, with 12 bases between them. The CDR3 DNA reads TGTGCCAGCAGCCCTGGGGCGGGGCAAGAGACCCAGTACTTC. This gives the protein CASSPGAGQETQYF. The full variable domain, completed using reference TRBV7-3 and TRBJ2-5, is GAGVSQTPSNKVTEKGKYVELRCDPISGHTALYWYRQSLGQGPEFLIYFQGTGAADDSGLPNDRFFAVRPEGSVSTLKIQRTERGDSAVYLCASSPGAGQETQYFGPGTRLLVL.

The chain has TRBV2 and TRBJ1-5, with TRBD1 matching over 8 bases. The length of the CDR3 is 13 residues. Germline CDR1 reads SNHLY; CDR2 reads FYNNEI. V was clipped by 7 bases and J by 5 bases; unmatched bases: 4. CDR3 amino acids: CASKGTGDQPQHF. The CDR3 DNA reads as TGTGCCAGCAAGGGGACAGGCGATCAGCCCCAGCATTTT.

This chain connects TRBV2 to TRBJ2-3; D is ambiguous. Trimming removed 1 base from V and 2 bases from J, with 10 bases in between. From germline, CDR1 is SNHLY and CDR2 FYNNEI. The CDR3 has 15 amino acids. Here the CDR3 DNA reads TGTGCCAGCAGTGAAGGGGTCAGCAACACAGATACGCAGTATTTT. As protein: CASSEGVSNTDTQYF.

The V and J genes are TRBV5-8 and TRBJ2-7; a weak D match, TRBD1 (8 bases). This CDR3 spans 16 amino acids. Trimming removed 4 bases at V and 2 bases at J, with 19 bases between. CDR1 is SGHTS and CDR2 is YDEGEE in the germline V gene. The CDR3 spells CASSGGGTGWTYEQYF. CDR3 sequence (DNA): TGTGCCAGCAGCGGGGGAGGGACAGGTTGGACCTACGAGCAGTACTTC. Supplemented by reference TRBV5-8 and TRBJ2-7, the full variable domain reads EAGVTQSPTHLIKTRGQQATLRCSPISGHTSVYWYQQALGLGLQFLLWYDEGEERNRGNFPPRFSGRQFPNYSSELNVNALELEDSALYLCASSGGGTGWTYEQYFGPGTRLTVT.

The V gene is TRBV6-5, the J gene TRBJ2-7; TRBD2 is a possible D gene (5 bases). The V and J ends lost 1 base and 2 bases respectively, with 15 bases between them. The germline gives CDR1 MNHEY, CDR2 SVGAGI. CDR3 length equals 16 residues. This chain's CDR3 is CASSYYGGLNPYEQYF. The DNA of the CDR3 is TGTGCCAGCAGTTACTATGGAGGCCTGAACCCCTACGAGCAGTACTTC.

The chain is built from TRBV4-1 and TRBJ2-7; D may be TRBD1 (6 bases). There are 14 residues in the CDR3. CDR1 and CDR2 from the germline V gene are MGHRA and YSYEKL. Trimming pared 4 bases from V and 4 bases from J, leaving 14 bases between. The CDR3 coding sequence is TGCGCCAGCAGCCTACCGGGACAAAGATACGAGCAGTACTTC. It is translated as CASSLPGQRYEQYF.

The chain links TRBV5-1 to TRBJ1-2; maybe TRBD1 (6 bases). Germline-derived CDR1 and CDR2 are SGHRS and YFSETQ. The ends were cut back, 4 bases at V and 5 bases at J, with 18 bases in the middle. The CDR3 covers 15 residues. The CDR3 is CASSSRDKSYYGYTF. DNA of the CDR3: TGCGCCAGCAGCAGCCGGGACAAATCTTATTATGGCTACACCTTC.

The chain recombines TRBV11-3 with TRBJ2-3; D perhaps matches TRBD1 (5 bases). This CDR3 is 16 amino acids long. The germline V gene has CDR1 SGHNT and CDR2 YENEEA. V lost 4 bases and J 5 bases, leaving 19 bases between the germline ends. The CDR3 is CASSSNRQGSRDTQYF. The CDR3 DNA follows: TGTGCCAGCAGCTCAAACAGGCAGGGATCAAGAGATACGCAGTATTTT.

The chain joins TRBV6-5 to TRBJ1-1; D perhaps matches TRBD1 (6 bases). V lost 8 bases and J 1 base, leaving 14 bases between the germline ends. The CDR3 consists of 14 residues. The germline CDR1 and CDR2 sequences are MNHEY and SVGAGI. The CDR3 DNA reads as TGTGCCAGCGGGAGGGGGGGGCCGAACACTGAAGCTTTCTTT. As protein: CASGRGGPNTEAFF.

The V and J genes are TRBV11-2 and TRBJ2-7; 9 nucleotides line up with TRBD1. Germline V gives CDR1 SGHAT, CDR2 FQNNGV. V lost 4 bases to trimming and J lost 7 bases; unmatched junction nucleotides: 11. This CDR3 is 15 amino acids long. The CDR3 reads CASSSHLQGAKEQYF. The DNA for the CDR3 is TGTGCCAGCAGCTCCCACCTACAGGGGGCGAAAGAGCAGTACTTC. Using reference TRBV11-2 and TRBJ2-7 for the parts outside the CDR3, the full variable domain is EAGVAQSPRYKIIEKRQSVAFWCNPISGHATLYWYQQILGQGPKLLIQFQNNGVVDDSQLPKDRFSAERLKGVDSTLKIQPAKLEDSAVYLCASSSHLQGAKEQYFGPGTRLTVT.

The genes are TRBV12-5 and TRBJ2-2, with D perhaps being TRBD1 or TRBD2 (6 bases each). The CDR3 totals 16 residues. Between the trimmed V and J ends, which lost 0 bases and 0 bases, there was a span of 8 bases. From germline, CDR1 is LGHNT and CDR2 FRNRAP. The CDR3 coding sequence is TGTGCTAGTGGTTTGGTCCGGGGGCCGAACACCGGGGAGCTGTTTTTT. This codes for CASGLVRGPNTGELFF.

J is TRBJ2-7 and V is TRBV18, with 9 bases matching TRBD2. The CDR3 is 15 residues long. With V trimmed by 0 bases and J by 2 bases, 2 bases remained unmatched. CDR1 and CDR2 from the germline V gene are KGHSH and LQKENI. CDR3 region: CASSPPTSGTYEQYF. In nucleotides, the CDR3 is TGTGCCAGCTCACCACCGACTAGCGGAACCTACGAGCAGTACTTC.

This rearrangement joins TRBV5-6 to TRBJ2-3, with no clear D. Per the germline V gene, CDR1 is SGHDT and CDR2 is YYEEEE. This CDR3 has 15 residues. The ends were cut back, 2 bases at V and 1 base at J, with 11 bases in the middle. CDR3 protein: CASSFTIGGTDTQYF. The CDR3 bases are TGTGCCAGCAGCTTTACAATTGGGGGCACAGATACGCAGTATTTT.

This chain uses TRBV19 with TRBJ1-1; the D gene is possibly TRBD1 (5 bases). Germline V gene sequence: CDR1 LNHDA, CDR2 SQIVND (reference sequence). V lost 3 bases and J 5 bases, leaving 10 bases between the germline ends. The CDR3 spans 13 residues. DNA for the CDR3: TGTGCCAGTAGTATCGGGGGTCAGACTGAAGCTTTCTTT. This gives the protein CASSIGGQTEAFF.

The chain carries TRBV28 and TRBJ2-3, with D unclear. Trimming took 5 bases from V and 3 from J, leaving 9 bases between them. Germline values: CDR1 MDHEN, CDR2 SYDVKM. This CDR3 is built from 13 residues. The DNA of the CDR3 is TGTGCCAGCAGTCCGCCTGCGACAGATACGCAGTATTTT. Encoded protein: CASSPPATDTQYF.

This chain links TRBV6-1 with TRBJ2-1; the D is unclear. CDR1 is MNHNS and CDR2 is SASEGT in the germline V gene. The V end was cut by 7 bases, the J end by 4 bases, with 5 bases between. The CDR3 length is 11 residues. The CDR3: CASTIYNEQFF. Here the CDR3 DNA reads TGTGCCAGCACAATTTACAATGAGCAGTTCTTC.

V gene TRBV18 combines with J gene TRBJ1-5, with D possibly being TRBD1 (6 bases). CDR3 length: 14 residues. V was trimmed by 3 bases and J by 8 bases, leaving 14 bases between them. Germline values: CDR1 KGHSH, CDR2 LQKENI. CDR3 DNA: TGTGCCAGCTCACCGAACAACAGGGTAGAGCCCCAGCATTTT. Translation: CASSPNNRVEPQHF.

In this sample, this clone turned up once. This chain connects TRBV28 to TRBJ1-2; D uncertain. CDR1 is MDHEN, CDR2 SYDVKM, per germline. CDR3 size: 13 residues. V was cut by 6 bases and J by 0 bases, with 8 bases left in between. CDR3 sequence: CASRTTANYGYTF. CDR3 in DNA: TGTGCCAGCAGAACCACAGCTAACTATGGCTACACCTTC.